Listed below are T cell receptor beta chains from one sample, sequenced in a study of cytomegalovirus exposure and HLA in healthy donors. Here immunoSEQ multiplex PCR was the method, and the copy in TCRdb shows in-frame clones only, minus some. The sample has under 200,000 clones; about 80% are singletons. Sequenced sample: PBMCs. The receptors originated from a woman in her forties in good health and CMV-seronegative. The CDR3 runs from the conserved cysteine through the conserved F or W. The size of a clone is reported for some rows only, either as once, few or many, or as a class for expanded clones.

J gene | V gene | clone size | CDR3 protein
TRBJ2-1 | TRBV5-4 | once | CASSLEGKSDNEQFF
TRBJ1-5 | TRBV27 | NA | CASSLSAGHQPQHF
TRBJ1-4 | TRBV28 | NA | CASSFADRAPTNEKLFF
TRBJ2-5 | TRBV6-5 | NA | CASSYEGAQYF
TRBJ1-6 | TRBV6-6 | NA | CASSADRESSPLHF
TRBJ1-2 | TRBV5-6 | few | CASSLAAGNGYTF
TRBJ1-5 | TRBV28 | NA | CASSSPGYSNQPQHF
TRBJ1-5 | TRBV28 | NA | CASSLPPVGGPQHF
TRBJ2-1 | TRBV29-1 | NA | CSGGGNEQFF
TRBJ2-7 | TRBV28 | NA | CASGRLPYEQYF
TRBJ2-1 | TRBV5-6 | NA | CASSLVGGGGNEQFF
TRBJ1-3 | TRBV19 | NA | CASSFQGPGNTIYF
TRBJ2-5 | TRBV5-1 | NA | CASSFGNQETQYF
TRBJ2-7 | TRBV29-1 | NA | CSVASPQGRYEQYF
TRBJ1-5 | TRBV28 | once | CASNPHLGQGFYSNQPQHF
TRBJ2-1 | TRBV27 | once | CASRALAASYNEQFF
TRBJ1-6 | TRBV27 | NA | CASSLGTYNSPLHF
TRBJ1-2 | TRBV6-1 | NA | CASTEPGQGFYGYTF
TRBJ2-1 | TRBV2 | NA | CASKPSGEVNNEQFF
TRBJ2-2 | TRBV7-2 | NA | CASSRTVYGELFF
TRBJ2-3 | TRBV19 | few | CASRILGEDTQYF
TRBJ1-3 | TRBV27 | few | CASSLGGSGNTIYF
TRBJ2-7 | TRBV9 | NA | CASSVTSNYEQYF
TRBJ2-1 | TRBV12-5 | NA | CASGGRGTNEQFF
TRBJ1-2 | TRBV6-5 | NA | CASSYSGTGVGYTF
TRBJ1-4 | TRBV20-1 | NA | CSVQGGEAGFF
TRBJ1-2 | TRBV9 | NA | CASSGQGLRYGYTF
TRBJ2-2 | TRBV9 | NA | CASSPRPTSGLIGELFF
TRBJ2-7 | TRBV7-9 | NA | CASSLGDRSYEQYF
TRBJ2-1 | TRBV28 | once | CASKKPSGRAGEQFF
TRBJ2-3 | TRBV7-6 | NA | CASSLGAGGSTDTQYF
TRBJ1-5 | TRBV6-1 | few | CASSEADRVNQPQHF
TRBJ2-1 | TRBV10-3 | NA | CAISGRDTRLNEQFF
TRBJ1-1 | TRBV9 | once | CASSVKGSGEAFF
TRBJ2-2 | TRBV4-2 | NA | CASSQDPLAGDTGELFF
TRBJ1-5 | TRBV6-5 | NA | CASRVGLINQPQHF
TRBJ1-2 | TRBV9 | few | CASSAWGGNYGYTF
TRBJ2-1 | TRBV7-2 | NA | CASSLDSFNNVF
TRBJ2-2 | TRBV7-9 | NA | CASSLGSRGPNTGELFF
TRBJ2-5 | TRBV29-1 | NA | CSVVGVGGETQYF
TRBJ1-2 | TRBV30 | NA | CAWETGRRVYTF
TRBJ2-2 | TRBV9 | NA | CASSAHGQGIYTGELFF
TRBJ1-5 | TRBV12-5 | NA | CASAPWRGQPQHF
TRBJ1-5 | TRBV19 | NA | CASSPGRVTQPQHF
NA | TRBV2 | NA | CASSEALGTRTHEQYF
TRBJ2-5 | TRBV30 | once | CAWSPNSPETQYF
TRBJ1-1 | TRBV2 | NA | CASSESMAGTEAFF
TRBJ2-7 | TRBV27 | NA | CASSSGLAPYEQYF
TRBJ1-5 | TRBV6-1 | NA | CASSEWGHLSNQPQHF
TRBJ2-7 | TRBV7-9 | once | CASSTGPTYYEQYF
TRBJ1-1 | TRBV6-6 | NA | CASSPPRSGTEAFF